This T cell receptor beta chain was identified in a study of blood T cell repertoires in COVID-19. As for the study in general: Sources were T cells, B-cell-depleted T cells, or PBMCs; the material itself was cDNA or gDNA.

TCRdb's copy holds only in-frame clones and misses some; the assay was immunoSEQ multiplex PCR. The sample carries approximately 300,000 clones, around 82% recorded once. The CDR3 runs 14 residues. The germline V and J ends were trimmed by 1 base and 2 bases, with 9 bases remaining between them. Germline-derived CDR1 and CDR2 are SGHTA and FQGNSA. The TCR comes from a person between 65 and 80 years old with COVID-19, enrolled during active disease. Sequenced input: peripheral blood. The chain combines TRBV7-2 with TRBJ2-7; D is ambiguous. The CDR3 nucleotides are TGTGCCAGCAGCTTAGGTGCGCAGGCCTACGAGCAGTACTTC. Translating gives CASSLGAQAYEQYF.